Below, 15 T cell receptor beta chains from the same sample are listed, as sequenced in a study of T cells in Graves' hyperthyroidism and ophthalmopathy. TCR beta CDR3 region amplification was performed from RNA transcripts. TCR CDR3 regions were first amplified by RT-PCR with HTBI primers. TCRdb passed the multiplex PCR reads through MiXCR, listing each CDR3 protein once. The sample carries about 520,000 distinct CDR3 sequences, roughly 20% recorded once. Material: blood. All receptors come from a man aged 18 to 35 with Graves' hyperthyroidism.

The V gene is TRBV24-1, the J gene TRBJ2-2; TRBD1 aligns across 7 bases. V gave up 1 base and J gave up 1 base; unmatched junction bases: 11. Germline loops: CDR1 KGHDR, CDR2 SFDVKD. The CDR3 is 19 residues long. CDR3 DNA sequence: TGTGCCACCAGTGATTTAGACAGGGCATCAAGGGGGAACACCGGGGAGCTGTTTTTT. As protein: CATSDLDRASRGNTGELFF.

In its sample, this clonotype was seen many times. The V and J genes are TRBV10-2 and TRBJ1-5; no clear D gene. Germline V CDR1 and CDR2: WSHSY, SAAADI. V was shortened by 8 bases and J by 2 bases, with 7 bases between the two germline ends. The CDR3 covers 12 residues. CDR3 sequence reads: CASGYGNQPQHF. The CDR3 nucleotides read TGCGCCAGCGGGTACGGCAATCAGCCCCAGCATTTT.

This clonotype was counted at least ten times. V usage is TRBV27 and J usage is TRBJ2-7; 10 bases are shared with TRBD1. The CDR3 length is 15 residues. Germline V CDR1 and CDR2: MNHEY, SMNVEV (reference sequence). V dropped 2 bases and J dropped 2; count of bases not matched to a gene: 3. CDR3 residues: CASSLRDRGPYEQYF. The DNA of the CDR3 is TGTGCCAGCAGTTTAAGGGACAGGGGTCCCTACGAGCAGTACTTC.

This clonotype was observed many times. The rearrangement uses TRBV19 and TRBJ1-5, with no clear D. This CDR3 spans 15 amino acids. The V end was cut by 2 bases, the J end by 2 bases, with 10 bases between. Looked up from germline, CDR1 is LNHDA and CDR2 is SQIVND (reference sequence). This chain's CDR3 is CASSISGPGNQPQHF. The DNA for the CDR3 is TGTGCCAGTAGTATATCCGGGCCAGGCAATCAGCCCCAGCATTTT.

Ten or more counts support this clonotype. J is TRBJ1-5 and V is TRBV24-1; 12 bases agree with TRBD1. Looked up from germline, CDR1 is KGHDR and CDR2 is SFDVKD. J lost 2 bases, V lost 6 bases, and 13 bases had no gene match. There are 19 residues in the CDR3. The CDR3 region has the DNA TGTGCCACCAGTCAATCACCGGGACAGGGGGCTTTAGGCAATCAGCCCCAGCATTTT. Translated, it gives CATSQSPGQGALGNQPQHF.

This clonotype was picked up many times. The chain recombines TRBV6-1 with TRBJ1-2, with unresolved D. CDR1 MNHNS and CDR2 SASEGT come from the germline V gene. This CDR3 spans 13 amino acids. Trimming stripped 4 bases from V and 4 bases from J, with 10 bases between. DNA of the CDR3: TGTGCCAGCAGTGGTTTGAGAGCCTATGGCTACACCTTC. Translated: CASSGLRAYGYTF.

This clonotype appeared a few times. J is TRBJ2-2 and V is TRBV11-1; D is possibly TRBD1 or TRBD2 (5 bases each). V was pared by 1 base and J by 4 bases, with 10 bases between. The CDR3 consists of 15 residues. Germline CDR1 is SGHAT and CDR2 is FQDESV (reference sequence). In nucleotides, the CDR3 is TGTGCCAGCAGCTTAGACACGGGGCGCACCGGGGAGCTGTTTTTT. This encodes CASSLDTGRTGELFF. Full variable domain (remainder filled in from reference TRBV11-1 and TRBJ2-2): EAEVAQSPRYKITEKSQAVAFWCDPISGHATLYWYRQILGQGPELLVQFQDESVVDDSQLPKDRFSAERLKGVDSTLKIQPAELGDSAMYLCASSLDTGRTGELFFGEGSRLTVL.

The genes are TRBV6-5 and TRBJ1-2; D gene uncertain. With 0 bases removed from V and 5 bases from J, the gap between germline ends came to 10 bases. Germline V CDR1 and CDR2: MNHEY, SVGAGI. The CDR3 consists of 14 residues. CDR3 protein: CASSYSPDLYGYTF. The CDR3 bases are TGTGCCAGCAGTTACTCTCCGGATCTGTATGGCTACACCTTC.

Only a few counts were recorded for this clonotype. V is TRBV11-2 and J is TRBJ1-2, with D unresolved. The V gene lost 2 bases and the J gene lost 2 bases, with 6 bases spanning the gap. This CDR3 is 13 amino acids long. Germline lookup yields CDR1 SGHAT and CDR2 FQNNGV. CDR3 DNA sequence: TGTGCCAGCAGCTTAAACGGAAACTATGGCTACACCTTC. It is translated as CASSLNGNYGYTF.

Many counts were recorded for this clonotype. V is TRBV24-1 and J is TRBJ2-2; D possibly uses TRBD1 or TRBD2 (5 bases each). Per germline, CDR1 KGHDR and CDR2 SFDVKD. The V end lost 4 bases, the J end lost 6 bases, and 11 bases lay between the germline ends. This CDR3 contains 14 residues. This CDR3 reads CATSDPSGPGELFF. In DNA form, the CDR3 reads TGTGCCACCAGTGACCCGTCGGGGCCCGGGGAGCTGTTTTTT.

The chain employs TRBV11-2 and TRBJ1-2; 12 positions match TRBD1. CDR1 and CDR2 (germline): SGHAT, FQNNGV. CDR3 length: 17 residues. V lost 5 bases and J lost 7; bases outside the gene matches: 14. In DNA, the CDR3 is TGTGCCAGCAGCAGCCAGGGCGGGACAGGGGGCGCGGGTGGCTACACCTTC. It yields the protein CASSSQGGTGGAGGYTF.

This clonotype occurred many times. V gene TRBV28 combines with J gene TRBJ1-5, with 9 bases identical to TRBD1. The CDR3 totals 17 residues. CDR1 MDHEN and CDR2 SYDVKM come from the germline V gene. J lost 4 bases, V lost 0 bases, and 7 bases had no gene match. The CDR3 sequence is CASSLWHPGQGNQPQHF. CDR3 DNA sequence: TGTGCCAGCAGTTTATGGCACCCGGGACAGGGTAATCAGCCCCAGCATTTT.

Ten or more counts support this clonotype. V and J are TRBV6-5 and TRBJ2-7; no definite D call. Germline assignment: CDR1 MNHEY and CDR2 SVGAGI. The CDR3 length is 13 residues. V shed 2 bases and J shed 3 bases, with 8 bases lying between them. This CDR3 is CASSYRDRYEQYF. The DNA for the CDR3 is TGTGCCAGCAGTTACCGAGACCGCTACGAGCAGTACTTC.

Many counts were recorded for this clonotype. The V and J genes are TRBV12-3 or TRBV12-4 and TRBJ1-5; TRBD1 aligns across 7 bases. V lost 2 bases, J lost 6 bases, and 4 bases stayed unmatched. This CDR3 contains 14 residues. The CDR3 loop reads CASSLQGVSQPQHF. CDR3 sequence (DNA): TGTGCCAGCAGTTTACAGGGGGTAAGTCAGCCCCAGCATTTT.

This clonotype appeared many times. V is TRBV14 and J is TRBJ2-7; the D gene is possibly TRBD1 (7 bases). V was pared by 3 bases and J by 6 bases, with 12 bases between. Germline V gives CDR1 SGHDN, CDR2 FVKESK. This CDR3 has 13 amino acids. The CDR3 sequence: CASSHGGGAEQYF. CDR3 coding DNA: TGTGCCAGCAGCCACGGAGGGGGCGCCGAGCAGTACTTC.